The rows below give T cell receptor beta chains drawn from one sample of a study of blood T cell repertoires in COVID-19. Profiled with immunoSEQ multiplex PCR; TCRdb holds only in-frame clones, not every one. The data show fewer than 500,000 clones, roughly 90% seen once. Material: peripheral blood. All receptors derive from a woman in her 30s with acute or convalescent COVID-19. Each CDR3 is given with its conserved first and last residue. Rows may omit the clone size; those that give it use once, few, many or a size class.

v_call: TRBV12-3/TRBV12-4; clone_size: once; cdr3_aa: CASTHRGAYGYTF
v_call: TRBV10-3; clone_size: .; cdr3_aa: CAISLDGKNTEAFF
v_call: TRBV25-1; clone_size: .; cdr3_aa: CASSEGTASNQPQHF
v_call: TRBV7-2; clone_size: .; cdr3_aa: CASSLQAGALYEQFF
v_call: TRBV7-9; clone_size: .; cdr3_aa: CASSLAGSGGRETQYF
v_call: TRBV7-9; clone_size: .; cdr3_aa: CASSLWTSGSYEQYF
v_call: TRBV6-2/TRBV6-3; clone_size: .; cdr3_aa: CASSRGLAGGLNEQFF
v_call: TRBV9; clone_size: .; cdr3_aa: CASSRGGRETDTQYF
v_call: TRBV2; clone_size: .; cdr3_aa: CASNYGREPEAFF
v_call: TRBV7-7; clone_size: .; cdr3_aa: CASSPARDRGHYEQYF
v_call: TRBV7-9; clone_size: .; cdr3_aa: CASSFHRGAAYNSPLHF
v_call: TRBV5-1; clone_size: .; cdr3_aa: CASSLAGLSNQPQHF
v_call: TRBV18; clone_size: .; cdr3_aa: CASSEEDREDSPLHF
v_call: TRBV18; clone_size: few; cdr3_aa: CASSPGTDEAFF
v_call: TRBV10-2; clone_size: few; cdr3_aa: CASSESTSYEQYF
v_call: TRBV2; clone_size: .; cdr3_aa: CASLGQRNTGELFF
v_call: TRBV28; clone_size: .; cdr3_aa: CASSLPPQGRYQETQYF
v_call: TRBV7-9; clone_size: .; cdr3_aa: CASSPTPAGELFF
v_call: TRBV28; clone_size: .; cdr3_aa: CASSPRTGNSEQFF
v_call: TRBV24-1; clone_size: .; cdr3_aa: CATSDSNDRVRYNEQFF
v_call: TRBV7-9; clone_size: few; cdr3_aa: CASSLGGEQPQHF
v_call: TRBV5-5; clone_size: .; cdr3_aa: CASSWGVRQGRLSEQYF
v_call: TRBV10-2; clone_size: .; cdr3_aa: CASSDGNRQGSYEQYF
v_call: TRBV27; clone_size: .; cdr3_aa: CASSLGFLGGEQYF
v_call: TRBV7-8; clone_size: .; cdr3_aa: CASSLKGVTTSTDTQYF
v_call: TRBV28; clone_size: .; cdr3_aa: CASAALRGSSYNEQFF
v_call: TRBV2; clone_size: once; cdr3_aa: CASRLTSGGTDTQYF
v_call: TRBV7-3; clone_size: .; cdr3_aa: CASSLNRFHEQYF
v_call: TRBV30; clone_size: .; cdr3_aa: CAWADNDGYTF
v_call: TRBV7-3; clone_size: few; cdr3_aa: CASSPKYAGGNEQFF
v_call: TRBV3-1/TRBV3-2; clone_size: .; cdr3_aa: CASSLREENTEAFF